This T cell receptor beta chain was profiled in a study of T-cell memory formation after mild COVID-19. CDR3 length: 14 residues. The V end was cut by 3 bases, the J end by 6 bases, with 13 bases between. CDR1 and CDR2 (germline): SEHNR, FQNEAQ (reference sequence). TCRdb ran MiXCR on the 5' RACE reads and lists one entry per CDR3 protein. The table has 300,000 to 400,000 distinct CDR3 sequences, roughly 15% seen once. The sample consisted of PBMCs or a T cell subset sorted from them (not recorded which). The receptor was isolated from a man between 18 and 29 years old who had mild COVID-19 (a few samples of this study predate the infection). Cell type and time point are not known. This chain links TRBV7-9 with TRBJ2-3; D tentatively fits TRBD1 or TRBD2 (5 bases each). Here the CDR3 DNA reads TGTGCCAGCAGCTTCCGGGGCACTGGGGATACGCAGTATTTT. Protein sequence: CASSFRGTGDTQYF. Full variable domain (outside the CDR3, taken from reference TRBV7-9 and TRBJ2-3): DTGVSQNPRHKITKRGQNVTFRCDPISEHNRLYWYRQTLGQGPEFLTYFQNEAQLEKSRLLSDRFSAERPKGSFSTLEIQRTEQGDSAMYLCASSFRGTGDTQYFGPGTRLTVL.